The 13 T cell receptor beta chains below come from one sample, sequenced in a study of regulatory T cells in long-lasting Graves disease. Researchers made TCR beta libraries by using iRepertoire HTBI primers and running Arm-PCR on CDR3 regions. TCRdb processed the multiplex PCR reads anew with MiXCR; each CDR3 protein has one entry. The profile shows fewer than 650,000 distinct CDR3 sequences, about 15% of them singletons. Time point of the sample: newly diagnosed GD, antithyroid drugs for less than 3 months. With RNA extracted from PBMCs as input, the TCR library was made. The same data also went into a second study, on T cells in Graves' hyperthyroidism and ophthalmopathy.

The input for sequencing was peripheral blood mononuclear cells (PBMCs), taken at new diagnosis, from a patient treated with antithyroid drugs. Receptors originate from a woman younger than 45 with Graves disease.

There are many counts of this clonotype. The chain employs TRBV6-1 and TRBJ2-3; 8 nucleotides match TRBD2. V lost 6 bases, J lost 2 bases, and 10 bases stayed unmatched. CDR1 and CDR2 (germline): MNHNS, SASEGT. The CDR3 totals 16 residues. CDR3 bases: TGTGCCAGCAGGCGTACCGAGCGGGGGTTCACAGATACGCAGTATTTT. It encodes CASRRTERGFTDTQYF.

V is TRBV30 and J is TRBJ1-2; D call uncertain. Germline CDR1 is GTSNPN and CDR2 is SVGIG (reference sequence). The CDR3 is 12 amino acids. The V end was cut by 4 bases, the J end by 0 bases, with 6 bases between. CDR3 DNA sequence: TGTGCCTGGACAGGCGCTAACTATGGCTACACCTTC. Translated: CAWTGANYGYTF.

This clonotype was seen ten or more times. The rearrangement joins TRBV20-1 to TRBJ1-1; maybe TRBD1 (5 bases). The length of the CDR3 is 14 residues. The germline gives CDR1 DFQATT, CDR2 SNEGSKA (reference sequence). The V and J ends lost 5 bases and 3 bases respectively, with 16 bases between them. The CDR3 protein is CSARTIREDTEAFF. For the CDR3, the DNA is TGCAGTGCTCGAACAATCAGGGAGGACACTGAAGCTTTCTTT.

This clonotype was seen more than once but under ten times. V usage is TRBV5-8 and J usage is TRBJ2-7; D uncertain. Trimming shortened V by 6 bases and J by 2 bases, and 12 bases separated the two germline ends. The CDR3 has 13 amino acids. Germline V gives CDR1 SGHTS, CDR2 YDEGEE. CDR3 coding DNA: TGTGCCAGCATCCCCGTTACAACCTACGAGCAGTACTTC. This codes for CASIPVTTYEQYF.

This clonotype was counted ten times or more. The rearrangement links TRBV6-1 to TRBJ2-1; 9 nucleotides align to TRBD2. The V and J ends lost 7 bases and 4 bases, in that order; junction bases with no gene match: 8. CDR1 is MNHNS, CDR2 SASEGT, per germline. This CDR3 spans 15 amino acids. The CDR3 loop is CASISAGGVYNEQFF. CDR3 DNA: TGTGCCAGCATCTCCGCGGGAGGGGTTTACAATGAGCAGTTCTTC.

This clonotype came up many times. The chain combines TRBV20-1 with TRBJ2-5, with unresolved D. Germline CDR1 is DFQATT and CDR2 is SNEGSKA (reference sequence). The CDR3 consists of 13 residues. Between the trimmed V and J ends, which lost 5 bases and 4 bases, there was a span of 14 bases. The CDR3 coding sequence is TGCAGTGCTCTAGGCACCAATGTAGAGACCCAGTACTTC. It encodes CSALGTNVETQYF.

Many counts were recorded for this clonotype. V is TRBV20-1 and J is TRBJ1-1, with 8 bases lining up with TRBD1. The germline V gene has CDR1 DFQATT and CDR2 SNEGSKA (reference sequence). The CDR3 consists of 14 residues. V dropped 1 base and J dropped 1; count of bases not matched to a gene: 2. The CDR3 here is CSARAGGSNTEAFF. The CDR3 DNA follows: TGCAGTGCTAGAGCAGGGGGCTCGAACACTGAAGCTTTCTTT.

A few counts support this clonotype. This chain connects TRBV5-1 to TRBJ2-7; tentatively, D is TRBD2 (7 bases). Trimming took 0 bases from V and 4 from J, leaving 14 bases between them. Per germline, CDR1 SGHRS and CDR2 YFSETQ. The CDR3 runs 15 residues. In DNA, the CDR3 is TGCGCCAGCAGCTTGGCCTCAGGGGAGGGATACGAGCAGTACTTC. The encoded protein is CASSLASGEGYEQYF. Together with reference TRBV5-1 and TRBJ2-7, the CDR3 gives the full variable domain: KAGVTQTPRYLIKTRGQQVTLSCSPISGHRSVSWYQQTPGQGLQFLFEYFSETQRNKGNFPGRFSGRQFSNSRSEMNVSTLELGDSALYLCASSLASGEGYEQYFGPGTRLTVT.

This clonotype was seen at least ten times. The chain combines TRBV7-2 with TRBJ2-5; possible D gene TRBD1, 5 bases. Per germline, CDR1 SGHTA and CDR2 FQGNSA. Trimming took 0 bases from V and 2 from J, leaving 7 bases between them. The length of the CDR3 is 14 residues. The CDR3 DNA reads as TGTGCCAGCAGCTTAGCGCGACAGCAAGAGACCCAGTACTTC. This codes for CASSLARQQETQYF.

CDR3 DNA sequence: TGTGCCAGTAGTATGAGAATCGCGGGGACGGGTGGCTACACCTTC. Protein product: CASSMRIAGTGGYTF. V and J are TRBV19 and TRBJ1-2; tentative D call: TRBD1 (5 bases). Germline V gene sequence: CDR1 LNHDA, CDR2 SQIVND (reference sequence). V shed 3 bases and J shed 7 bases, with 18 bases lying between them. This CDR3 is built from 15 residues.

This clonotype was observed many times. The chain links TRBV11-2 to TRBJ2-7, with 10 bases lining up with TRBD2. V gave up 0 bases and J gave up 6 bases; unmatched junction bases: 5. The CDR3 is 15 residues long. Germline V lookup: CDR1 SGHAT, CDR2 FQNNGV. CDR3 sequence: CASSLDLAGVGEQYF. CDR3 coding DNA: TGTGCCAGCAGCTTAGATCTAGCGGGAGTGGGCGAGCAGTACTTC.

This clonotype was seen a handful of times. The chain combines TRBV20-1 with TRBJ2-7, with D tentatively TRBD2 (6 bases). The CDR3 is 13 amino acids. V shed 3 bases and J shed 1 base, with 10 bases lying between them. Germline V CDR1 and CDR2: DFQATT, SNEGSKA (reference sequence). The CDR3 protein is CSARGGSSYEQYF. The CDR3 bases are TGCAGTGCTAGGGGGGGATCTTCCTACGAGCAGTACTTC.

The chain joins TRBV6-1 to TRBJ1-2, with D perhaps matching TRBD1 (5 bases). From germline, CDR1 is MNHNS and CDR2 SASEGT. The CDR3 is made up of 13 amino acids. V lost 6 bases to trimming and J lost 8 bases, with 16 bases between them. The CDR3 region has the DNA TGTGCCAGCAGCCCCCCGGGAACAGGCGGCTACACCTTC. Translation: CASSPPGTGGYTF.